The next 5 T cell receptor beta chains were all read from a single sample in a study of CD8 T cells in Susac syndrome. The RNA input was about 0.5 to 1 ug, and it was reverse transcribed with random hexamers. TCRdb processed the immunoSEQ multiplex PCR reads anew with MiXCR; each CDR3 protein has one entry. This table has some 150,000 distinct CDR3 sequences, approximately 96% appearing once. Sequences were obtained from CD4+ T cells from PBMCs. These receptor sequences come from a human donor with Susac syndrome.

The chain combines TRBV29-1 with TRBJ1-2; D is perhaps TRBD1 (6 bases). Germline CDR1 reads SQVTM; CDR2 reads ANQGSEA. CDR3 length: 15 amino acids. V lost 6 bases, J lost 1 base, and 18 bases lay in between. Here the CDR3 reads CSVDYPGGFNYGYTF. CDR3 DNA: TGCAGCGTAGACTACCCTGGGGGCTTTAACTATGGCTACACCTTC.

J is TRBJ2-7 and V is TRBV7-6; D perhaps matches TRBD1 (6 bases). The V gene lost 5 bases and the J gene lost 3 bases, with 17 bases spanning the gap. In germline, CDR1 is SGHVS, CDR2 FNYEAQ. The CDR3 is made up of 15 amino acids. The CDR3 DNA is TGTGCCAGCAGCCCTCGGTTGGGGGCCGACTACGAGCAGTACTTC. Amino acids: CASSPRLGADYEQYF. Combining the CDR3 with reference TRBV7-6 and TRBJ2-7 gives the whole variable domain GAGVSQSPRYKVTKRGQDVALRCDPISGHVSLYWYRQALGQGPEFLTYFNYEAQQDKSGLPNDRFSAERPEGSISTLTIQRTEQRDSAMYRCASSPRLGADYEQYFGPGTRLTVT.

The chain links TRBV4-1 to TRBJ2-7, with 13 positions matching TRBD2. The germline gives CDR1 MGHRA, CDR2 YSYEKL. V dropped 1 base and J dropped 3; count of bases not matched to a gene: 6. CDR3 length equals 17 residues. The CDR3, as DNA: TGCGCCAGCAGCCAAGTCGGGACTAGCGGGAAAAACTACGAGCAGTACTTC. Residues: CASSQVGTSGKNYEQYF.

CDR3 DNA sequence: TGTGCCAGCAGCCTCAGCGCGGGAGGGTCCGGGGAGCTGTTTTTT. It yields the protein CASSLSAGGSGELFF. V usage is TRBV4-2 and J usage is TRBJ2-2, with 9 bases aligning to TRBD2. After removal of 4 bases from V and 6 bases from J, the junction contained 6 bases not matched to a gene. Germline assignment: CDR1 LGHNA and CDR2 YNFKEQ. CDR3 length equals 15 residues.

The V gene is TRBV29-1, the J gene TRBJ1-2, with 10 bases matching TRBD1. Germline CDR1 reads SQVTM; CDR2 reads ANQGSEA. The CDR3 runs 14 residues. J lost 4 bases, V lost 6 bases, and 8 bases had no gene match. The DNA for the CDR3 is TGCAGCGTGAGACAGGGGGCGCTTGGCTATGGCTACACCTTC. Protein product: CSVRQGALGYGYTF.